The 9 T cell receptor beta chains below all came from one sample that was sequenced in a study of shared clonotypes between healthy human individuals. Here immunoSEQ multiplex PCR was the method, and the copy in TCRdb shows in-frame clones only, minus some. The sample carries under 2.5 million clones, around 90% recorded once. Sequencing used naive CD4+ T cells from PBMCs. Subset in this sample: CD45RA+ positively selected. These receptors were taken from a man between 18 and 35 years old in good health. Some clones in this sample may be carry-over from other donors' samples.

The sample holds a few counts of this clone. The chain employs TRBV9 and TRBJ1-1, with D uncertain. V was clipped by 1 base and J by 5 bases, with 9 bases between them. Per the germline V gene, CDR1 is SGDLS and CDR2 is YYNGEE. The CDR3 loop spans 13 amino acids. For the CDR3, the DNA is TGTGCCAGCAGCGTATCGGTACGGACTGAAGCTTTCTTT. It yields the protein CASSVSVRTEAFF.

The table lists this clone with a count of one. The V gene is TRBV5-5, the J gene TRBJ1-3; D possibly corresponds to TRBD1 (6 bases). The CDR3 covers 15 residues. V was clipped by 1 base and J by 3 bases, with 11 bases between them. The germline gives CDR1 SGHKS, CDR2 YYEKEE (reference sequence). The CDR3 DNA sequence: TGTGCCAGCAGCTTGCAGGGGCAGGGTGGAAACACCATATATTTT. Protein: CASSLQGQGGNTIYF.

Concerning this clone itself: This specimen includes other DNA sequences encoding the same CDR3. This chain links TRBV5-1 with TRBJ2-3; tentatively, D is TRBD2 (5 bases). This CDR3 is built from 13 residues. Trimming took 7 bases from V and 3 from J, leaving 12 bases between them. Germline V lookup: CDR1 SGHRS, CDR2 YFSETQ. The CDR3 region is CASSRGSTDTQYF. The CDR3 nucleotides are TGCGCCAGCTCTCGAGGGAGTACAGATACGCAGTATTTT.

V and J are TRBV7-3 and TRBJ2-2; D perhaps matches TRBD1 (5 bases). There are 16 residues in the CDR3. Germline CDR1 reads SGHTA; CDR2 reads FQGTGA. The germline V and J ends were trimmed by 1 base and 1 base, with 10 bases remaining between them. The DNA for the CDR3 is TGTGCCAGCAGCTTAAGCTCAGGACAGAACACCGGGGAGCTGTTTTTT. This sequence encodes CASSLSSGQNTGELFF.

This clone was seen only once. This chain joins TRBV2 and TRBJ1-5; 8 bases agree with TRBD1. Losses at the gene ends were 7 bases for V and 0 bases for J; bases not matched to a gene: 5. CDR3 length equals 15 residues. Germline assignment: CDR1 SNHLY and CDR2 FYNNEI. CDR3 sequence: CASKQGGYSNQPQHF. The CDR3 nucleotides read TGTGCCAGCAAACAGGGGGGATATAGCAATCAGCCCCAGCATTTT.

The V call is TRBV5-1, the J call TRBJ2-5, with 10 positions matching TRBD1. There are 15 residues in the CDR3. Germline V lookup: CDR1 SGHRS, CDR2 YFSETQ. The V gene end was trimmed by 4 bases and the J gene end by 3 bases; junction bases not matched to a gene: 6. CDR3 sequence reads: CASSIQGTGEETQYF. The CDR3 nucleotides read TGCGCCAGCAGCATACAAGGGACAGGGGAAGAGACCCAGTACTTC.

V and J are TRBV5-1 and TRBJ1-4; D remains ambiguous. Germline V CDR1 and CDR2: SGHRS, YFSETQ. Trimming cost V 4 bases and J 2 bases, with 15 bases left between them. The CDR3 contains 16 residues. In DNA, the CDR3 is TGCGCCAGCAGCCCACAAGCGCAGCCTACTAATGAAAAACTGTTTTTT. It translates to CASSPQAQPTNEKLFF.

The V and J genes are TRBV29-1 and TRBJ2-2; 7 bases fit TRBD1. The CDR3 is 14 residues long. The V gene's germline CDR1 is SQVTM and CDR2 ANQGSEA. The junction had 8 bases not matched to a gene; V was cut back by 6 bases and J by 4 bases. The CDR3 DNA sequence: TGCAGCGTAGAGACGAACAGGGGCACCGGGGAGCTGTTTTTT. Encoded protein: CSVETNRGTGELFF.

This chain links TRBV19 with TRBJ2-1; TRBD1 aligns across 7 bases. CDR3 length equals 14 residues. In germline, CDR1 is LNHDA, CDR2 SQIVND (reference sequence). V lost 6 bases and J lost 6; bases outside the gene matches: 8. The DNA for the CDR3 is TGTGCCAGTAGGCCCCCTGGGACAGCCAATGAGCAGTTCTTC. It translates to CASRPPGTANEQFF.